The 11 T cell receptor beta chains listed next were all sequenced from one sample in a study of blood T cell repertoires in COVID-19. The protocol was immunoSEQ multiplex PCR, while the TCRdb copy is restricted to in-frame clones and leaves out a portion. The sample lists about 130,000 clones, around 74% occurring once. Sequenced sample: peripheral blood. Every receptor here comes from a man aged 60 to 75 with acute or convalescent COVID-19.

V usage is TRBV5-8 and J usage is TRBJ2-1; the match to TRBD1 covers 9 bases. Germline CDR1 SGHTS, CDR2 YDEGEE. The junction had 3 bases not matched to a gene; V was cut back by 0 bases and J by 2 bases. The CDR3 has 16 amino acids. For the CDR3, the DNA is TGTGCCAGCAGCTTGGCAGGACAGGGGACCTACAATGAGCAGTTCTTC. Residues: CASSLAGQGTYNEQFF.

The genes are TRBV21-1 and TRBJ2-1; the listed D gene, TRBD2, was not tested against the DNA. TRBV21-1 is shown as a pseudogene. The CDR3 length is 17 residues. The CDR3 DNA is TGTGCCAGCAGCCCGCGGGGACTAGCGGGAGGGCCCAGCGAGCAGTTCTTC. Its protein product is CASSPRGLAGGPSEQFF.

The V and J genes are TRBV5-1 and TRBJ2-1; tentatively, D is TRBD2 (5 bases). The germline CDR1 and CDR2 sequences are SGHRS and YFSETQ. V dropped 1 base and J dropped 7 bases, with 12 bases sitting between them. The CDR3 covers 14 residues. Here the CDR3 reads CASSLMKAGNEQFF. For the CDR3, the DNA is TGCGCCAGCAGCTTGATGAAGGCGGGTAATGAGCAGTTCTTC.

DNA of the CDR3: TGCGCCAGCAGTACAGGGGGATTATTCTATGGCTACACCTTC. Translated, it gives CASSTGGLFYGYTF. The J gene is TRBJ1-2, the V gene TRBV5-1, with 8 positions matching TRBD1. The V segment lost 5 bases and the J segment 4 bases; nucleotides outside the gene matches: 7. Germline CDR1 SGHRS, CDR2 YFSETQ. The CDR3 contains 14 residues.

The J gene is TRBJ1-4, the V gene TRBV10-3; D may be TRBD1 (5 bases). The ends were cut back, 2 bases at V and 3 bases at J, with 10 bases in the middle. The CDR3 covers 15 residues. Germline-derived CDR1 and CDR2 are ENHRY and SYGVKD. CDR3 sequence reads: CAISEGGAANEKLFF. CDR3 DNA sequence: TGTGCCATCAGTGAGGGTGGGGCTGCTAATGAAAAACTGTTTTTT.

The chain recombines TRBV30 with TRBJ1-6; D is unresolved. The CDR3 has 13 amino acids. The ends were cut back, 1 base at V and 6 bases at J, with 7 bases in the middle. Per the germline V gene, CDR1 is GTSNPN and CDR2 is SVGIG (reference sequence). The DNA of the CDR3 is TGTGCCTGGAGTGGAGGACTTAATTCACCCCTCCACTTT. It encodes CAWSGGLNSPLHF.

J is TRBJ1-2 and V is TRBV23-1; D not certain. TRBV23-1 has ORF status, its function being uncertain. The V and J ends lost 0 bases and 9 bases respectively, with 20 bases between them. CDR3 length: 16 amino acids. For the CDR3, the DNA is TGCGCCAGCAGTCAATCCGGGTTTGCGGAACTTGTGCGCTACACCTTC. This sequence encodes CASSQSGFAELVRYTF.

The chain links TRBV7-6 to TRBJ1-1; the match to TRBD1 covers 8 bases. CDR1 is SGHVS, CDR2 FNYEAQ, per germline. Trimming at V came to 4 bases and at J to 5 bases, leaving 9 bases not matched to a gene. The CDR3 has 15 amino acids. This chain's CDR3 is CASSSATGARTEAFF. CDR3 DNA sequence: TGTGCCAGCAGCTCGGCGACAGGGGCGCGGACTGAAGCTTTCTTT.

This clone has only one observation. This chain joins TRBV6-2 or TRBV6-3 and TRBJ2-1; 9 bases are shared with TRBD2. CDR1 MNHEY and CDR2 SVGEGT come from the germline V gene. The CDR3 runs 18 residues. V shed 2 bases and J 7 bases; nucleotides not matched to a gene: 15. The CDR3 loop is CASSYIIGSTSGWNEQFF. The CDR3 DNA reads as TGTGCCAGCAGTTACATTATCGGGAGCACTAGCGGGTGGAATGAGCAGTTCTTC.

The rearrangement joins TRBV2 to TRBJ1-5; maybe TRBD1 (5 bases). Between the trimmed V and J ends, which lost 0 bases and 11 bases, there was a span of 14 bases. CDR1 and CDR2 (germline): SNHLY, FYNNEI. The CDR3 totals 14 residues. The CDR3 loop is CASSEAGASRSQHF. CDR3 nucleotides: TGTGCCAGCAGTGAAGCAGGGGCTTCAAGGTCCCAGCATTTT. Full variable domain (rest looked up from reference TRBV2 and TRBJ1-5): EPEVTQTPSHQVTQMGQEVILRCVPISNHLYFYWYRQILGQKVEFLVSFYNNEISEKSEIFDDQFSVERPDGSNFTLKIRSTKLEDSAMYFCASSEAGASRSQHFGDGTRLSIL.

The rearrangement joins TRBV7-9 to TRBJ1-2; possibly TRBD1 for D (6 bases). The CDR3 loop spans 16 amino acids. CDR1 SEHNR and CDR2 FQNEAQ come from the germline V gene (reference sequence). V lost 3 bases and J 2 bases, leaving 16 bases between the germline ends. CDR3 loop: CASSLPTGRSNYGYTF. The CDR3 DNA sequence: TGTGCCAGCAGCTTGCCGACAGGAAGGTCGAACTATGGCTACACCTTC.